Listed below are T cell receptor beta chains from one sample, sequenced in a study of somatic mutations in cytotoxic T cells in rheumatoid arthritis. Sequencing was performed with immunoSEQ multiplex PCR; in TCRdb, only in-frame clones are kept and a portion is missing. Altogether over 10,000 clones are present, 70% to 85% being singletons, with the ten largest covering under 14%. The sequenced sample was CD8+ T cells sorted from blood. The receptors were sampled from a woman aged 40-49 years in good health. The conserved cysteine and the conserved F or W are not part of the CDR3 here.

TRBV27	TRBJ2-1	ASSLENSYNEQF
TRBV4-2	TRBJ2-7	ASSQASVRGGVYEQY
TRBV5-6	TRBJ1-5	ASSRGQGNQPQH
TRBV27	TRBJ2-1	ASSLQGGEQF
TRBV18	TRBJ2-6	ASSRTRDSGANVLT
TRBV5-1	TRBJ2-3	ASSPTGGTQY
TRBV9	TRBJ1-1	ASSVAARGVTEAF
TRBV10-3	TRBJ2-6	AISEGSGANVLT
TRBV30	TRBJ2-7	AWNRDGYEQY
TRBV5-8	TRBJ1-2	ASSPQIGQMKPGDYGYT
TRBV7-9	TRBJ1-2	ASSVIGTVDGYT
TRBV9	TRBJ2-1	ASSVEGRATYNEQF
TRBV6-6	TRBJ1-5	ASSYSKISNQPQH
TRBV19	TRBJ1-2	ASSPQGGYGYT
TRBV10-1	TRBJ1-1	ASSEGPAPEAF
TRBV10-3	TRBJ1-6	AISEPGAHNSPLH
TRBV7-8	TRBJ2-1	ASSLELAGINEQF
TRBV6-1	TRBJ1-2	ASSENGGLSYGYT
TRBV2	TRBJ2-2	ASSGGQNTGELF
TRBV5-1	TRBJ2-3	ASSSGQGTDTQY
TRBV15	TRBJ2-2	ATSRDHGAGLINTGELF
TRBV11-3	TRBJ2-1	ASSWRLYNEQF